A single T cell receptor beta chain is shown here with its context. Its specificity is not known. The sample carries other DNA sequences with the same CDR3. The data were taken from a study of shared clonotypes between healthy human individuals. Study-level results: The study's rarefaction showed incomplete sorted-subset sequencing despite large depth. Exclusively blood specimens were collected; tissue repertoires likely differ.

For sorted subsets, approximately 0.2 ug DNA per replicate equaled 33,000 or so T cell genomes. Data came from immunoSEQ multiplex PCR; TCRdb stores just in-frame clones and leaves some out. The sample carries fewer than 700,000 clones, about 95% recorded once. Naive CD8 cells lacked CD45RO, underwent positive selection for CCR7 and left out terminally differentiated effector memory CD45RA+ cells. The healthy adult donors were HIV-negative and reported no recent acute infections or vaccinations. The clonotype comes from a woman aged 30 to 39 in good health. Material for sequencing was naive CD8+ T cells sorted from blood.

In DNA, the CDR3 is TGTGCCAGCAGTTTATCCAACACCGGGGAGCTGTTTTTT. This encodes CASSLSNTGELFF. The J gene is TRBJ2-2, the V gene TRBV28; D unresolved. This CDR3 comprises 13 residues. Germline CDR1 and CDR2: MDHEN and SYDVKM. V shed 1 base and J shed 2 bases, with 2 bases lying between them.